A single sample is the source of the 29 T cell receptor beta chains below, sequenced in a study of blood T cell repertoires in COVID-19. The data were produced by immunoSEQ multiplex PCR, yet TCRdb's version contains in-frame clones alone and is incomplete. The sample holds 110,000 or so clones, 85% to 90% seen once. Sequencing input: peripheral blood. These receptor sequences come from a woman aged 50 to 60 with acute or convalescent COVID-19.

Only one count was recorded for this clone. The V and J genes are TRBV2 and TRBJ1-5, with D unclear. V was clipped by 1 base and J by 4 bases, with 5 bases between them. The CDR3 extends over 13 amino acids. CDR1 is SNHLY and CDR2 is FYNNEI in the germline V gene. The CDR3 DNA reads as TGTGCCAGCAGTGAAGAACGGAATCAGCCCCAGCATTTT. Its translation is CASSEERNQPQHF.

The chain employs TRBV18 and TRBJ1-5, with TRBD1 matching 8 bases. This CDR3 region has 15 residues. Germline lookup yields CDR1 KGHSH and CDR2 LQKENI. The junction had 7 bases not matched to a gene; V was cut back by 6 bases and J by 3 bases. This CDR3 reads CASSSGQGSNQPQHF. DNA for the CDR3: TGTGCCAGCTCCAGTGGACAGGGCTCCAATCAGCCCCAGCATTTT.

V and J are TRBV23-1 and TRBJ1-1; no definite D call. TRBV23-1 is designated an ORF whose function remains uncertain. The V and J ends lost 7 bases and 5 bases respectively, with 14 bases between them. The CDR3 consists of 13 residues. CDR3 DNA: TGCGCCAGCAATAACGGTAGAGGGACTGAAGCTTTCTTT. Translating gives CASNNGRGTEAFF.

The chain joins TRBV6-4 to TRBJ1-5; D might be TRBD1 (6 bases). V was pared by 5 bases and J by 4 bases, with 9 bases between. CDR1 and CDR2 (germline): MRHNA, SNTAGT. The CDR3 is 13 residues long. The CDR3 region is CASSTGPNQPQHF. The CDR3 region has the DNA TGTGCCAGCAGTACAGGGCCGAATCAGCCCCAGCATTTT.

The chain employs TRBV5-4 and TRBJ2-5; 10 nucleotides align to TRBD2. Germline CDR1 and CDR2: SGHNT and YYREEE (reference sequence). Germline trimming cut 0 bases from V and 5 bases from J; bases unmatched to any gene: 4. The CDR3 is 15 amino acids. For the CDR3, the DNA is TGTGCCAGCAGCTTGGGAGGTAGCGGGAGGGAGACCCAGTACTTC. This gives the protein CASSLGGSGRETQYF.

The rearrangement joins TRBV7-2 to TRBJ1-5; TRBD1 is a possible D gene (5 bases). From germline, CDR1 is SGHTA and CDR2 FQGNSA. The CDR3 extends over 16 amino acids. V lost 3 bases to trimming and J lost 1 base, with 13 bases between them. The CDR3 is CASSLVAGLSNQPQHF. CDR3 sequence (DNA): TGTGCCAGCAGCTTGGTGGCAGGGTTGAGCAATCAGCCCCAGCATTTT.

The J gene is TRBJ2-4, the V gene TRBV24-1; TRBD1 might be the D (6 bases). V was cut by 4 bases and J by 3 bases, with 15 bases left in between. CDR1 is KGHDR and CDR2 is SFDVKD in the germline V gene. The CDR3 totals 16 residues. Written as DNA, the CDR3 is TGTGCCACCAGTGACCCCAGTGAGGACAGCAAAAACATTCAGTACTTC. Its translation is CATSDPSEDSKNIQYF.

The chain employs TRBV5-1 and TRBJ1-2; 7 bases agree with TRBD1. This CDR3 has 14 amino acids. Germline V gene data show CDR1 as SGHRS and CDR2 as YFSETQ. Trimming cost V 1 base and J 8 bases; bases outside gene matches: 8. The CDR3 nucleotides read TGCGCCAGCAGCTTGACAGGGGACGGTCCGGGCTACACCTTC. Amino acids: CASSLTGDGPGYTF.

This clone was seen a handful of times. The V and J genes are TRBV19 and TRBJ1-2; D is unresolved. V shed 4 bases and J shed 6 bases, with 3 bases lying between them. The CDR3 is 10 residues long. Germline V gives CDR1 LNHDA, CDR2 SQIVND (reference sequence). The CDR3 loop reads CASSRDGYTF. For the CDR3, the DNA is TGTGCCAGTAGTAGAGATGGCTACACCTTC. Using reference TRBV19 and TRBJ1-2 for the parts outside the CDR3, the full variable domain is DGGITQSPKYLFRKEGQNVTLSCEQNLNHDAMYWYRQDPGQGLRLIYYSQIVNDFQKGDIAEGYSVSREKKESFPLTVTSAQKNPTAFYLCASSRDGYTFGSGTRLTVV.

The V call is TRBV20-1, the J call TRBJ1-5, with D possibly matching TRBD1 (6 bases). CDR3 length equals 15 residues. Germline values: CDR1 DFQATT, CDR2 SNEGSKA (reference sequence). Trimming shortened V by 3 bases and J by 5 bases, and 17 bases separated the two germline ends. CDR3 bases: TGCAGTGCTAGTGAGGGTCGGGGGGCTGATCAGCCCCAGCATTTT. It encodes CSASEGRGADQPQHF.

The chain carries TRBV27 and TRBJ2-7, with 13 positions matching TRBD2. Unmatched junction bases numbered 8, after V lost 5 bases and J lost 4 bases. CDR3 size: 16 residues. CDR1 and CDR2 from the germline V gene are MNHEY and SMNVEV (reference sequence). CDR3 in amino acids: CASSLGLAGAKYEQYF. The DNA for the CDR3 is TGTGCCAGCAGTCTAGGACTAGCGGGAGCCAAATACGAGCAGTACTTC.

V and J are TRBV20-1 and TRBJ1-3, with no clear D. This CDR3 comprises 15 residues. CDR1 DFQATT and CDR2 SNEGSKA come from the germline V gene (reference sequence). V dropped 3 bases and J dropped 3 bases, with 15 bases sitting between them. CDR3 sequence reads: CSASPGKKFGNTIYF. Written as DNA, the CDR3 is TGCAGTGCTAGTCCCGGGAAGAAATTTGGAAACACCATATATTTT.

The CDR3 region has the DNA TGTGCCAGCAGTCAATTGGGGGCTAGCGGCTCCTACGAGCAGTACTTC. Translating it yields CASSQLGASGSYEQYF. The rearrangement uses TRBV28 and TRBJ2-7; D is perhaps TRBD2 (7 bases). CDR3 length: 16 residues. V lost 5 bases and J lost 0, with 17 bases in between. CDR1 and CDR2 from the germline V gene are MDHEN and SYDVKM. The variable domain in full, completed from reference TRBV28 and TRBJ2-7, reads DVKVTQSSRYLVKRTGEKVFLECVQDMDHENMFWYRQDPGLGLRLIYFSYDVKMKEKGDIPEGYSVSREKKERFSLILESASTNQTSMYLCASSQLGASGSYEQYFGPGTRLTVT.

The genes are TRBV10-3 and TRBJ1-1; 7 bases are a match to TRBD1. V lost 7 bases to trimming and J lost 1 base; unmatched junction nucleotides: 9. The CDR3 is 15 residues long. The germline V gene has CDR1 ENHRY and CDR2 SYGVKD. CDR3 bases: TGTGCCATCACCGACAGGGACGGAGGGAACACTGAAGCTTTCTTT. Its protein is CAITDRDGGNTEAFF.

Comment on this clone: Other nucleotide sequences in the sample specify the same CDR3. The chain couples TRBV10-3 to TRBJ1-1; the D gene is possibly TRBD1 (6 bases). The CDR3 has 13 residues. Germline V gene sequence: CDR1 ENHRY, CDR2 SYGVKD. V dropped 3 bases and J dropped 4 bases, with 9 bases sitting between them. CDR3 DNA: TGTGCCATCAGTGACAAAGGGGGCACTGAAGCTTTCTTT. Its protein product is CAISDKGGTEAFF.

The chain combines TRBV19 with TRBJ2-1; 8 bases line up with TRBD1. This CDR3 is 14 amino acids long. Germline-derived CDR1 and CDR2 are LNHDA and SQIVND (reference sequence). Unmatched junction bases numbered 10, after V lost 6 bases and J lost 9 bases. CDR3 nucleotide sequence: TGTGCCAGTAGACCGACAGGGGAGTACGGTGAGCAGTTCTTC. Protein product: CASRPTGEYGEQFF.

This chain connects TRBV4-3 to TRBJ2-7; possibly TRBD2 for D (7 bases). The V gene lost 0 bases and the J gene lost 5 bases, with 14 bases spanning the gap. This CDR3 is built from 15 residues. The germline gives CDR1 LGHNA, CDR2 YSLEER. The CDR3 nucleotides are TGCGCCAGCAGCCAAGATACAGGGAGGGGGGACGAGCAGTACTTC. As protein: CASSQDTGRGDEQYF.

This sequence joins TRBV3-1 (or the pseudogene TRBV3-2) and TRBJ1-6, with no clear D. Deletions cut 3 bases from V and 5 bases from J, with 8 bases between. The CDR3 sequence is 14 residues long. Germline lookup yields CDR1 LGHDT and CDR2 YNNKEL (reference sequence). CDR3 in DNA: TGTGCCAGCAGCCAGGTCGAGAATAATTCACCCCTCCACTTT. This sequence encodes CASSQVENNSPLHF.

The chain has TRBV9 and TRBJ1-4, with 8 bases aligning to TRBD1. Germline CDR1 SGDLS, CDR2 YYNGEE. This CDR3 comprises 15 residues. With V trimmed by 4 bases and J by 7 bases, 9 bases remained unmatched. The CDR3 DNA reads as TGTGCCAGCAGCCAGACAGGGGTTGTAAGTGAAAAACTGTTTTTT. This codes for CASSQTGVVSEKLFF.

The CDR3 region is CASSQERGFHEQYF. The CDR3 bases are TGTGCCAGCAGCCAAGAAAGAGGGTTCCACGAGCAGTACTTC. V and J are TRBV14 and TRBJ2-7, with a weak D call TRBD2 (5 bases). CDR3 size: 14 residues. CDR1 is SGHDN and CDR2 is FVKESK in the germline V gene. V gave up 0 bases and J gave up 5 bases, with 11 bases separating them.

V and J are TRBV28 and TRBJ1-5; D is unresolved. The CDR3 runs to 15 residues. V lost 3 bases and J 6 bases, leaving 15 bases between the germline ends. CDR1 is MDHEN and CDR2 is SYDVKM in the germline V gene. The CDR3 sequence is CASSFKRRGRQPQHF. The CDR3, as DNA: TGTGCCAGCAGTTTTAAGCGACGCGGCCGTCAGCCCCAGCATTTT.

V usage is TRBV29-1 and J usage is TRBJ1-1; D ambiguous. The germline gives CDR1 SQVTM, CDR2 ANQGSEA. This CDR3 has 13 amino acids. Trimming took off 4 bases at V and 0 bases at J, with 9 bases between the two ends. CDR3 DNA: TGCAGCGTTGCCGGGAGGTTGAACACTGAAGCTTTCTTT. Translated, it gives CSVAGRLNTEAFF.

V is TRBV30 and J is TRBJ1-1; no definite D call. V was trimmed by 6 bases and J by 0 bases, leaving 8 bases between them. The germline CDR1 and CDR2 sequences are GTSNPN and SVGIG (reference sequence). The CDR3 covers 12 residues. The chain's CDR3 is CACSHLNTEAFF. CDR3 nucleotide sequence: TGTGCCTGTTCTCACTTGAACACTGAAGCTTTCTTT.

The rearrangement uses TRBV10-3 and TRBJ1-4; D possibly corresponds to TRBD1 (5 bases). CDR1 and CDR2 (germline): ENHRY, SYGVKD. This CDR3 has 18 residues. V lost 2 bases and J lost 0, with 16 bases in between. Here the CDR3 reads CAISETQAHRPTNEKLFF. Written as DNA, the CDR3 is TGTGCCATCAGTGAGACACAGGCTCACCGTCCAACTAATGAAAAACTGTTTTTT.

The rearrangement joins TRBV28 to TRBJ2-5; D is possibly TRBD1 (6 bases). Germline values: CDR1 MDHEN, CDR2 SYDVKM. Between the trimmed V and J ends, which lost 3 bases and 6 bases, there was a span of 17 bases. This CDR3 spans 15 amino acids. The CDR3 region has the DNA TGTGCCAGCAGTTTCGATTTCTACAGGGAAAAGACCCAGTACTTC. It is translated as CASSFDFYREKTQYF.

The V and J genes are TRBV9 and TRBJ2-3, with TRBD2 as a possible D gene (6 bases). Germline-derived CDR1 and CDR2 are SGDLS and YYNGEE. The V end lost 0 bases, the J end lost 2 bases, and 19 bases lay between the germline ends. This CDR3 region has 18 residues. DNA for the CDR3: TGTGCCAGCAGCGTAGAGGCGGGGAGTAGAGCAGTCACAGATACGCAGTATTTT. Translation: CASSVEAGSRAVTDTQYF.

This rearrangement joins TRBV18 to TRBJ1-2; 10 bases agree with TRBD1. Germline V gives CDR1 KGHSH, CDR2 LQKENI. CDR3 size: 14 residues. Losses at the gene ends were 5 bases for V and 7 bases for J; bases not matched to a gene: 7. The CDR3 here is CASSSGTGESGYTF. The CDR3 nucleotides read TGTGCCAGCTCATCCGGGACAGGGGAGTCTGGCTACACCTTC.

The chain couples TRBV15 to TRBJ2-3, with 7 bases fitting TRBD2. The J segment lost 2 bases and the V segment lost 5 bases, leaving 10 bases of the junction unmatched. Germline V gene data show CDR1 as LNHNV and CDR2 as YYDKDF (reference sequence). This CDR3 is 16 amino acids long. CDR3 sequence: CATSGPGGGTTDTQYF. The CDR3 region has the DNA TGTGCCACCAGCGGGCCCGGCGGGGGAACCACAGATACGCAGTATTTT. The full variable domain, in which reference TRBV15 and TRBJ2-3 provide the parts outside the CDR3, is DAMVIQNPRYQVTQFGKPVTLSCSQTLNHNVMYWYQQKSSQAPKLLFHYYDKDFNNEADTPDNFQSRRPNTSFCFLDIRSPGLGDTAMYLCATSGPGGGTTDTQYFGPGTRLTVL.

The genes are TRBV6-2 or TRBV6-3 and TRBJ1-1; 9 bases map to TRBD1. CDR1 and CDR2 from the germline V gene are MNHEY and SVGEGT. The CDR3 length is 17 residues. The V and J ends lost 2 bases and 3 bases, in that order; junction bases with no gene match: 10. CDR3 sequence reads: CASSYAGTGFRDTEAFF. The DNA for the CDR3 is TGTGCCAGCAGTTACGCCGGGACAGGGTTTAGGGACACTGAAGCTTTCTTT.